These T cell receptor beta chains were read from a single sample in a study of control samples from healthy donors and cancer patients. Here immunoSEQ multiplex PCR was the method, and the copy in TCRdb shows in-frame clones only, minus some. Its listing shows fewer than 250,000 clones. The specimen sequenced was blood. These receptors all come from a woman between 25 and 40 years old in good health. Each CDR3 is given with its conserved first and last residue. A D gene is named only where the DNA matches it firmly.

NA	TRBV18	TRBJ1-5	CASSPTEGFGSHQPQHF	TGTGCCAGCTCACCAACCGAAGGGTTCGGTAGCCATCAGCCCCAGCATTTT
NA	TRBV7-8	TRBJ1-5	CASSFSTGRNQPQHF	TGTGCCAGCAGCTTCTCTACAGGGCGCAATCAGCCCCAGCATTTT
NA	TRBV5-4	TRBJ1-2	CASSLNRNYGYTF	TGTGCCAGCAGCTTGAACAGGAACTATGGCTACACCTTC
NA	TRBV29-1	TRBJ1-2	CSVAATAGGGYTF	TGCAGCGTTGCGGCGACAGCGGGAGGTGGCTACACCTTC
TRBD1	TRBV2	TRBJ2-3	CASSGGQPTQYF	TGTGCCAGCAGTGGGGGACAGCCAACGCAGTATTTT
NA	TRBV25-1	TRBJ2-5	CASGTPQGGVQETQYF	TGTGCCAGCGGAACACCTCAGGGGGGGGTCCAAGAGACCCAGTACTTC
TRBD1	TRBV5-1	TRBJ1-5	CASSQYPDRGYSNQPQHF	TGCGCCAGCAGCCAATACCCGGACAGGGGTTATAGCAATCAGCCCCAGCATTTT
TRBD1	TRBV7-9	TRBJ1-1	CASSYTRDRVRGAFF	TGTGCCAGCAGCTATACCCGGGACAGGGTGAGGGGAGCTTTCTTT
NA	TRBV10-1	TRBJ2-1	CASSEKRSHNEQFF	TGCGCCAGCAGTGAGAAGCGGTCTCACAATGAGCAGTTCTTC
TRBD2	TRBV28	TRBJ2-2	CASSLAANTGELFF	TGTGCCAGCAGTCTAGCGGCGAACACCGGGGAGCTGTTTTTT
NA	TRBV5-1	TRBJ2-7	CASSGISGGANEQYF	TGCGCCAGCAGCGGGATAAGTGGGGGGGCCAACGAGCAGTACTTC
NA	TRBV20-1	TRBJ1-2	CTAGGYTF	TGCACCGCCGGGGGCTACACCTTC
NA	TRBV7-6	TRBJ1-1	CASSFPSTGNTEAFF	TGTGCCAGCAGCTTCCCCTCGACAGGGAACACTGAAGCTTTCTTT
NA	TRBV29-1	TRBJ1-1	CSVQGGRTEAFF	TGCAGCGTTCAAGGGGGTCGGACTGAAGCTTTCTTT
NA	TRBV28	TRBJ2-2	CASSGNWELFF	TGTGCCAGCAGCGGAAATTGGGAGCTGTTTTTT
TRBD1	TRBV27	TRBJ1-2	CASSWRQGLSYGYTF	TGTGCCAGCAGTTGGCGACAGGGACTCTCCTATGGCTACACCTTC
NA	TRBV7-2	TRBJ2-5	CASSFRGDLPETQYF	TGTGCCAGCAGCTTTCGCGGGGACCTCCCCGAGACCCAGTACTTC